These 10 T cell receptor beta chains were all obtained from the same sample, sequenced in a study of cytomegalovirus exposure and HLA in healthy donors. The PCR contained 60 Vbeta and 13 Jbeta primers. Data came from immunoSEQ multiplex PCR; TCRdb stores just in-frame clones and leaves some out. The sample includes 150,000 to 200,000 clones, 78% seen only once; the top ten take approximately 3.1%. The sample was PBMCs. The receptor set was obtained from a woman aged 40 to 49 in good health and CMV-seronegative.

This chain uses TRBV10-2 with TRBJ2-7, with D perhaps TRBD2 (6 bases). The CDR3 extends over 15 amino acids. Germline lookup yields CDR1 WSHSY and CDR2 SAAADI. The V end lost 0 bases, the J end lost 3 bases, and 12 bases lay between the germline ends. In nucleotides, the CDR3 is TGCGCCAGCAGTGAGTCGACAAGGGGAGGCTACGAGCAGTACTTC. Encoded protein: CASSESTRGGYEQYF.

V is TRBV19 and J is TRBJ1-5, with TRBD1 identical over 9 bases. The V segment lost 10 bases and the J segment 4 bases; nucleotides outside the gene matches: 14. CDR1 LNHDA and CDR2 SQIVND come from the germline V gene (reference sequence). The CDR3 loop spans 16 amino acids. The CDR3 reads CATSFEDRGLNQPQHF. Written as DNA, the CDR3 is TGTGCCACCTCCTTTGAGGACAGGGGACTAAATCAGCCCCAGCATTTT.

CDR3 nucleotide sequence: TGTGCCAGCAGCAACAGGGGATATAACTATGGCTACACCTTC. Translated: CASSNRGYNYGYTF. The rearrangement joins TRBV7-2 to TRBJ1-2; 7 bases map to TRBD1. There are 14 residues in the CDR3. Germline CDR1 reads SGHTA; CDR2 reads FQGNSA. After removal of 5 bases from V and 1 base from J, the junction contained 4 bases not matched to a gene. The full variable domain, completed using reference TRBV7-2 and TRBJ1-2, is GAGVSQSPSNKVTEKGKDVELRCDPISGHTALYWYRQSLGQGLEFLIYFQGNSAPDKSGLPSDRFSAERTGGSVSTLTIQRTQQEDSAVYLCASSNRGYNYGYTFGSGTRLTVV.

This clone was observed once. V and J are TRBV18 and TRBJ1-6; perhaps TRBD1 as D (6 bases). The CDR3 spans 17 residues. Trimming removed 5 bases from V and 4 bases from J, with 18 bases in between. Germline CDR1 KGHSH, CDR2 LQKENI. The CDR3: CASSTGSGGAYNSPLHF. CDR3 DNA sequence: TGTGCCAGCTCAACCGGGTCGGGGGGCGCTTATAATTCACCCCTCCACTTT. Based on the CDR3 plus reference TRBV18 and TRBJ1-6, the full variable domain is NAGVMQNPRHLVRRRGQEARLRCSPMKGHSHVYWYRQLPEEGLKFMVYLQKENIIDESGMPKERFSAEFPKEGPSILRIQQVVRGDSAAYFCASSTGSGGAYNSPLHFGNGTRLTVT.

With respect to this clone: The junction differs from germline at one of its ends, possibly a read error. The CDR3 region is CSSRGSSGRDNSPLHF. For the CDR3, the DNA is TGTTCCAGCAGAGGGTCTTCAGGGAGGGATAATTCACCCCTCCACTTT. V usage is TRBV7-9 and J usage is TRBJ1-6, with TRBD1 as a possible D gene (5 bases). The CDR3 has 16 residues. The germline CDR1 and CDR2 sequences are SEHNR and FQNEAQ (reference sequence). Combining the CDR3 with reference TRBV7-9 and TRBJ1-6 gives the whole variable domain DTGVSQNPRHKITKRGQNVTFRCDPISEHNRLYWYRQTLGQGPEFLTYFQNEAQLEKSRLLSDRFSAERPKGSFSTLEIQRTEQGDSAMYLCSSRGSSGRDNSPLHFGNGTRLTVT.

The CDR3 region is CASSFMGGQDQPQHF. The DNA for the CDR3 is TGTGCCAGCAGCTTCATGGGAGGGCAAGATCAGCCCCAGCATTTT. The chain combines TRBV7-9 with TRBJ1-5; D unclear. Germline loops: CDR1 SEHNR, CDR2 FQNEAQ (reference sequence). The CDR3 runs to 15 residues. Trimming stripped 3 bases from V and 5 bases from J, with 14 bases between.

This chain joins TRBV5-1 and TRBJ2-7; D is perhaps TRBD1 (5 bases). CDR1 and CDR2 from the germline V gene are SGHRS and YFSETQ. V was cut by 4 bases and J by 7 bases, with 21 bases left in between. The CDR3 runs to 15 residues. The DNA for the CDR3 is TGCGCCAGCAGCCCCGCCCCAGGGATCGACGGGGAGCAGTACTTC. Its translation: CASSPAPGIDGEQYF.

The gene calls are TRBV5-4 and TRBJ2-2, with D tentatively TRBD2 (6 bases). The germline V gene encodes CDR1 SGHNT and CDR2 YYREEE (reference sequence). The CDR3 totals 15 residues. Between the trimmed V and J ends, which lost 4 bases and 1 base, there was a span of 11 bases. In DNA form, the CDR3 reads TGTGCCAGCAGCCTCGGGCGGGGGAACACCGGGGAGCTGTTTTTT. Protein sequence: CASSLGRGNTGELFF.

The chain carries TRBV5-1 and TRBJ2-5; 10 nucleotides agree with TRBD1. With V trimmed by 2 bases and J by 5 bases, 9 bases remained unmatched. The CDR3 extends over 16 amino acids. CDR1 SGHRS and CDR2 YFSETQ come from the germline V gene. The CDR3 spells CASSLFPGQGSETQYF. The CDR3 coding sequence is TGCGCCAGCAGCTTATTCCCGGGACAGGGGAGCGAGACCCAGTACTTC.

This clone came up a few times. The gene calls are TRBV6-5 and TRBJ2-7; the D is unclear. In germline, CDR1 is MNHEY, CDR2 SVGAGI. The CDR3 has 14 residues. Trimming left V 0 bases short and J 3 bases short, with 9 bases between. The CDR3 nucleotides read TGTGCCAGCAGTTACTCGAGTGGCGGCTACGAGCAGTACTTC. Translating it yields CASSYSSGGYEQYF.